This record covers a single T cell receptor beta chain. This entry is derived from a study of blood T cell repertoires in COVID-19. About the research overall: Collection of acute and convalescent COVID-19 samples took place in the United States, Italy and Spain. PBMCs, B-cell-depleted T cells, or T cells were the source of the cDNA or gDNA that made up the material.

In the study's own analysis: Estimates of nucleated cell counts were drawn from the amplification of reference gene primers. The protocol was immunoSEQ multiplex PCR, while the TCRdb copy is restricted to in-frame clones and leaves out a portion. V and J calls and clone size are given by that table; D and trimming were obtained from the DNA. The sample records fewer than 55,000 clones, about 71% being singletons. There are 15 residues in the CDR3. The V end lost 5 bases, the J end lost 5 bases, and 17 bases lay between the germline ends. The germline V gene encodes CDR1 SGHVS and CDR2 FQNEAQ. The gene calls are TRBV7-8 and TRBJ2-3, with D possibly matching TRBD2 (6 bases). This receptor was identified in a woman aged 65 to 85 with acute or convalescent COVID-19. The sample comprised peripheral blood. The CDR3 here is CASSPTSGGIDTQYF. As DNA, the CDR3 is TGTGCCAGCAGCCCAACCTCTGGCGGGATAGATACGCAGTATTTT.